The rows below give T cell receptor beta chains drawn from one sample of a study of spatial heterogeneity in lung cancer. Using its own MiXCR run on the 5' RACE reads, TCRdb lists one record per CDR3 protein. The sample lists around 40,000 distinct CDR3 sequences; roughly 5.5% were seen once. This specimen consisted of PBMCs, obtained at surgery. The receptor source for this set is a female donor with early-stage non-small cell lung cancer. Both conserved end residues are part of each CDR3. D genes are given only for firm matches. Clone sizes are given selectively: once, few, many, or a class where the clone is expanded.

V	J	size	D	DNA	CDR3
TRBV28	TRBJ2-3	many	TRBD2	TGTGCCAGCAGTCTAGATCTAGCGGGGGGGTCAGATACGCAGTATTTT	CASSLDLAGGSDTQYF
TRBV2	TRBJ2-3	many	TRBD2	TGTGCCAGCAAAGGCGGGGGGGCCACAGATACGCAGTATTTT	CASKGGGATDTQYF
TRBV30	TRBJ2-1	few	TRBD2	TGTGCCTGGAGCGAGGGGGCTAGCGGGGGGCAAGCCTACAATGAGCAGTTCTTC	CAWSEGASGGQAYNEQFF
TRBV25-1	TRBJ1-1	many	NA	TGTGCCAGCAGCCGTATAGGGGTTACTGAAGCTTTCTTT	CASSRIGVTEAFF
TRBV5-1	TRBJ1-4	NA	NA	TGCGCCAGCAGCTGGGGGGACAAGTCGGAAAAACTGTTTTTT	CASSWGDKSEKLFF
TRBV20-1	TRBJ1-3	many	NA	TGCAGTGCTAGAGACAGTCTATTGGAAAACACCATATATTTT	CSARDSLLENTIYF
TRBV20-1	TRBJ1-5	many	NA	TGCAGTGCGTGGGACCATAGCAATCAGCCCCAGCATTTT	CSAWDHSNQPQHF
TRBV12-3/TRBV12-4	TRBJ2-2	many	NA	TGTGCCAGCAGTTTAGCTCAGGGGGGTACCGGGGAGCTGTTTTTT	CASSLAQGGTGELFF
TRBV4-2	TRBJ1-1	many	TRBD1	TGTGCCAGCAGCCCGACAGGGGCGCTCAACACTGAAGCTTTCTTT	CASSPTGALNTEAFF
TRBV5-6	TRBJ2-7	many	NA	TGTGCCAGCAGTTACGAGCAGTACTTC	CASSYEQYF
TRBV9	TRBJ1-6	many	NA	TGTGCCAGCAGCGTAGACAGAGTCGGCTCCTATAATTCACCCCTCCACTTT	CASSVDRVGSYNSPLHF
TRBV7-2	TRBJ2-2	many	NA	TGTGCCAGCAGCTTATTCCGGGTTCGCACCGGGGAGCTGTTTTTT	CASSLFRVRTGELFF
TRBV10-3	TRBJ2-7	many	NA	TGTGCCATCAGTGAGTCAGGGACCTTTAGCTACGAGCAGTACTTC	CAISESGTFSYEQYF
TRBV7-9	TRBJ2-4	few	NA	TGTGCCAGCAGCTTAGAGGGGGGCCATGGCAAAAACATTCAGTACTTC	CASSLEGGHGKNIQYF
TRBV7-4	TRBJ1-1	few	NA	TGTGCCAGCAGCTTACTCGTGGACACTGAAGCTTTCTTT	CASSLLVDTEAFF
TRBV5-4	TRBJ1-1	many	NA	TGTGCCAGCAGCTTCGGGAACACTGAAGCTTTCTTT	CASSFGNTEAFF
TRBV20-1	TRBJ2-7	NA	NA	TGCAGTGCTAGAGACGTGAGGGGTCTCTCCTACGAGCAGTACTTC	CSARDVRGLSYEQYF
TRBV4-3	TRBJ2-3	many	TRBD2	TGCGCCAGCAGCCAAGATTGGGGACTAGCGGGGGTCACAGATACGCAGTATTTT	CASSQDWGLAGVTDTQYF
TRBV19	TRBJ2-2	NA	TRBD2	TGTGCCAGTGATACCGGCGGACTAGCGGATTCCAAGCGAGAGCTGTTTTTT	CASDTGGLADSKRELFF
TRBV9	TRBJ1-6	medium-sized	NA	TGTGCCAGCAGTGCAGTTGGTGTAGGAAATTCACCCCTCCACTTT	CASSAVGVGNSPLHF
TRBV12-3/TRBV12-4	TRBJ2-2	NA	TRBD1	TGTGCCAGCAGGCCCGGGACAGGCAACACCGGGGAGCTGTTTTTT	CASRPGTGNTGELFF
TRBV15	TRBJ1-2	NA	NA	TGTGCCACCAGCAGCCGACAGGCTAACTATGGCTACACCTTC	CATSSRQANYGYTF
TRBV7-2	TRBJ1-4	few	NA	TGTGCCAGCAGCCCAGACTCCTTTAGGGGTCGACCCCTGTTTTTT	CASSPDSFRGRPLFF
TRBV7-2	TRBJ2-1	many	NA	TGTGCCAGCAGCTTAGCGCGCCTCAATGAGCAGTTCTTC	CASSLARLNEQFF
TRBV12-3/TRBV12-4	TRBJ1-5	many	TRBD1	TGTGCCAGCAGTGGACAGGGGAATCAGCCCCAGCATTTT	CASSGQGNQPQHF
TRBV7-9	TRBJ1-1	many	TRBD1	TGTGCCAGCAGCTCACCGGGACAGCAAGACAGGAACACTGAAGCTTTCTTT	CASSSPGQQDRNTEAFF
TRBV5-5	TRBJ2-5	many	NA	TGTGCCAGCAACTCGTATCCGGAAGAGACCCAGTACTTC	CASNSYPEETQYF
TRBV20-1	TRBJ2-1	many	TRBD2	TGCAGTGCTAGAGAGTGGCTAGCGGTGGAAGCCTCCTACAATGAGCAGTTCTTC	CSAREWLAVEASYNEQFF
TRBV23-1	TRBJ1-4	NA	TRBD1	TGCGCCAGCAGTCAACGAACAGGGGAGAAGGGAAAACTGTTTTTT	CASSQRTGEKGKLFF
TRBV30	TRBJ2-7	NA	TRBD1	TGTGCCTGGAGTGCACTCGGGACAGGGATGGGATCCGGCAAGATCTACGAGCAGTACTTC	CAWSALGTGMGSGKIYEQYF
TRBV10-3	TRBJ2-3	many	TRBD2	TGTGCCATCCGAATAGGGCTAGCGGACTTTGCCACAGATACGCAGTATTTT	CAIRIGLADFATDTQYF
TRBV20-1	TRBJ2-1	few	NA	TGCGGGCGGCCGGGAAACTCCTACAATGAGCAGTTCTTC	CGRPGNSYNEQFF
TRBV6-2/TRBV6-3	TRBJ2-1	NA	NA	TGTGCCATCCTGGGGACGGGGGCCTTGTACAATGAGCAGTTCTTC	CAILGTGALYNEQFF
TRBV18	TRBJ2-3	NA	TRBD1	TGTGCCAGCTCACCGCCTAACAGGGGGCATCGGGGCACAGATACGCAGTATTTT	CASSPPNRGHRGTDTQYF
TRBV20-1	TRBJ1-6	many	NA	TGCAGTGCTAGAGCCCCCGGGGATTCACCCCTCCACTTT	CSARAPGDSPLHF
TRBV20-1	TRBJ2-5	many	NA	TGCAGTGCTGACCGTGGCGGGGAAGAGACCCAGTACTTC	CSADRGGEETQYF
TRBV7-2	TRBJ2-3	many	TRBD2	TGTGCCAGCAGCCGGACTAGCGGGGGCACAGATACGCAGTATTTT	CASSRTSGGTDTQYF
TRBV5-1	TRBJ2-7	many	TRBD1	TGCGCCAGCAGCTCATCCGGACAGGGAAGGTACGAGCAGTACTTC	CASSSSGQGRYEQYF
TRBV20-1	TRBJ2-1	few	TRBD1	TGCAGTGCTAGTCAGGGGGCGAGGAGTGAGCAGTTCTTC	CSASQGARSEQFF
TRBV7-9	TRBJ1-6	NA	NA	TGTGCCAGCAGCTCGGCGGGGGAAAGCCCGTATTCACCCCTCCACTTT	CASSSAGESPYSPLHF
TRBV27	TRBJ2-3	many	NA	TGTGCCAGCAGGACGGGCGGCCACCTAGCTGATACGCAGTATTTT	CASRTGGHLADTQYF
TRBV6-1	TRBJ1-1	many	NA	TGTGCCAGCAAGGCCAGCCCGAACACTGAAGCTTTCTTT	CASKASPNTEAFF
TRBV5-1	TRBJ2-7	many	NA	TGCGCCAGCAGCTTGGCGGTGGGGTCGGGCGAGCAGTACTTC	CASSLAVGSGEQYF
TRBV12-3/TRBV12-4	TRBJ1-3	few	NA	TGTGCCAGCAGCCTGTCCTTTGGAAACACCATATATTTT	CASSLSFGNTIYF
TRBV27	TRBJ2-2	few	NA	TGTGCCAGCAGTTTATCTCCCGGAACAGGGAGGGCCGGGGAGCTGTTTTTT	CASSLSPGTGRAGELFF
TRBV28	TRBJ2-4	many	NA	TGTGCCAGCAGTTTATCCCCAACCCAAAACATTCAGTACTTC	CASSLSPTQNIQYF
TRBV28	TRBJ1-6	medium-sized	TRBD1	TGTGCCAGCAGTTGGGACAGGGATAATTCACCCCTCCACTTT	CASSWDRDNSPLHF
TRBV5-5	TRBJ2-3	many	NA	TGTGCCAGCAGTGGGGACTTTTCCTCCTTAGATACGCAGTATTTT	CASSGDFSSLDTQYF
TRBV6-5	TRBJ2-1	NA	NA	TGTGCCAGCAGTTACTCGGCAGGGACGAGCTCCTACAATGAGCAGTTCTTC	CASSYSAGTSSYNEQFF
TRBV7-9	TRBJ2-5	many	NA	TGTGCCAGCAGCAGAAGCAGTGGTGAGACCCAGTACTTC	CASSRSSGETQYF
TRBV28	TRBJ1-3	NA	TRBD1	TGTGCCAGCAGTTCAGACAGGGGGATACGGGGAAACACCATATATTTT	CASSSDRGIRGNTIYF
TRBV5-1	TRBJ1-1	many	NA	TGCGCCAGCAGCTTGTCGAGTGAAGCTTTCTTT	CASSLSSEAFF
TRBV28	TRBJ2-7	many	NA	TGTGCCAGCTCCCTTTGGGGGTCCTCCTACGAGCAGTACTTC	CASSLWGSSYEQYF
TRBV4-3	TRBJ2-2	many	NA	TGCGCCAGCAGCCAGGGCCCGGCCACCGGGGAGCTGTTTTTT	CASSQGPATGELFF
TRBV19	TRBJ1-3	many	NA	TGTGCCAGTAGCGACGCCCTTCGAGGCGCGAACACCATATATTTT	CASSDALRGANTIYF
TRBV5-5	TRBJ2-1	many	NA	TGTGCCAGCAGCCTGCCTCTCCGGGGCGCCAACAATGAGCAGTTCTTC	CASSLPLRGANNEQFF
TRBV27	TRBJ1-1	many	NA	TGTGCCAGCAGTCGCCCGGGGACTGAAGCTTTCTTT	CASSRPGTEAFF
TRBV29-1	TRBJ2-3	many	NA	TGCAGCGTTGAAGCGATGGATGCAGGGGTGGCAGATACGCAGTATTTT	CSVEAMDAGVADTQYF
TRBV7-2	TRBJ2-3	few	TRBD2	TGTGCCAGCAGCTTAGGGGCGGGGGCAGATACGCAGTATTTT	CASSLGAGADTQYF
TRBV30	TRBJ1-5	many	TRBD1	TGTGCCTGGACTTCCGGGACAGGCCAGCCCCAGCATTTT	CAWTSGTGQPQHF